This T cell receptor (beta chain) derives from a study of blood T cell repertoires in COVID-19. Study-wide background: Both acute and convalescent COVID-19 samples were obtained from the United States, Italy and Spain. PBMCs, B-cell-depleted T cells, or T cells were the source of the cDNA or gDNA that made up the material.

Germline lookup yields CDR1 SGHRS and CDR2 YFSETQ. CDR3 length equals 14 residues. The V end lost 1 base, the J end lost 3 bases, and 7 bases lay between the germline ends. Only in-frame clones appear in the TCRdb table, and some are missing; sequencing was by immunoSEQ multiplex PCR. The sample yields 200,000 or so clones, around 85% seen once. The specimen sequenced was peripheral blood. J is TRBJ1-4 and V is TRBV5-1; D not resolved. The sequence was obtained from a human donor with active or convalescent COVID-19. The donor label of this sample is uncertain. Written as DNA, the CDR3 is TGCGCCAGCAGCTTGCTTGGAGCTAATGAAAAACTGTTTTTT. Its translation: CASSLLGANEKLFF.